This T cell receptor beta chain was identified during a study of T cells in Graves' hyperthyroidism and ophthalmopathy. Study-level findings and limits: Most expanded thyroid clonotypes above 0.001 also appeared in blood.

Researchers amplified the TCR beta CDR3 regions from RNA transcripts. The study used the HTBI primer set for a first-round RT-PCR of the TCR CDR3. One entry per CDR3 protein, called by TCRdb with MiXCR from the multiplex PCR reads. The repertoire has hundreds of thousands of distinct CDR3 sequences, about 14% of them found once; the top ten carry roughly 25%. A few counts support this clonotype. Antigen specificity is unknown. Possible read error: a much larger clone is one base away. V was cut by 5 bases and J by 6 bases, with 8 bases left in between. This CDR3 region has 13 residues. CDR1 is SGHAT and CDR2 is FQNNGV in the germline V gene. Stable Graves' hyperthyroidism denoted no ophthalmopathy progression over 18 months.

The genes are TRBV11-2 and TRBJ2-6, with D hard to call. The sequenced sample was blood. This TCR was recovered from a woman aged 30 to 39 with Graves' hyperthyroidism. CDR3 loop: CASSPGAANVLTF. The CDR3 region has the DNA TGTGCCAGCAGCCCAGGTGCGGCCAACGTCCTGACTTTC.